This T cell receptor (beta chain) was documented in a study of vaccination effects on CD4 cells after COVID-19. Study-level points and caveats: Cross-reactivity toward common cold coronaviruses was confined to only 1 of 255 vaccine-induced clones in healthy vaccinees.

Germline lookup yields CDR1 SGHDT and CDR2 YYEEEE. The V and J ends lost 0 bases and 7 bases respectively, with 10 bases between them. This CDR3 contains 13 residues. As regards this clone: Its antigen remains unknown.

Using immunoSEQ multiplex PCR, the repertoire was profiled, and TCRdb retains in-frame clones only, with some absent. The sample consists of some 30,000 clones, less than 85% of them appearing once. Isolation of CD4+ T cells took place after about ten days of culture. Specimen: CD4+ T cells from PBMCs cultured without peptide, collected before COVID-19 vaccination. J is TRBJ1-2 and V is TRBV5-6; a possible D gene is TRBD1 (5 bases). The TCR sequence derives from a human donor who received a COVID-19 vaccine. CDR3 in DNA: TGTGCCAGCAGCTTGGTGGCGGGGGTTGGCTACACCTTC. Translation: CASSLVAGVGYTF.